These 17 T cell receptor beta chains were sequenced from one sample in a study of T cell repertoires in aging, cancer and after chemotherapy. Peripheral blood genomic DNA, not sorted cells or RNA, was the template. TRB rearrangements spanning V, D and J were amplified using mixed TRB-A/B primers. Via MiXCR, TCRdb re-called the multiplex PCR reads, giving one row per CDR3 protein. The sample has several hundred distinct CDR3 sequences, about a fifth seen once; the top ten hold roughly 45%. The sequenced sample consisted of blood. The source of these receptors is a human donor with a blood cancer.

The J gene is TRBJ2-2, the V gene TRBV6-4, with 14 bases that match TRBD2. Germline V CDR1 and CDR2: MRHNA, SNTAGT. The CDR3 is made up of 16 amino acids. V shed 5 bases and J 5 bases; nucleotides not matched to a gene: 4. CDR3 nucleotides: TGTGCCAGCAGTAAAGGACTAGCGGGGGGTACCGGGGAGCTGTTTTTT. This sequence encodes CASSKGLAGGTGELFF.

V and J are TRBV15 and TRBJ2-7, with 7 bases lining up with TRBD1. Germline CDR1 LNHNV, CDR2 YYDKDF (reference sequence). V was clipped by 3 bases and J by 7 bases; unmatched bases: 9. This CDR3 is built from 14 residues. CDR3 nucleotides: TGTGCCACCAGCAGCAGAGGGACAGTTGAGGAGCAGTACTTC. Translation: CATSSRGTVEEQYF.

This clonotype has just a few counts. V and J are TRBV7-9 and TRBJ1-1; 7 bases fit TRBD1. The J segment lost 11 bases and the V segment lost 5 bases, leaving 20 bases of the junction unmatched. The CDR3 spans 16 residues. In germline, CDR1 is SEHNR, CDR2 FQNEAQ (reference sequence). The CDR3 sequence is CASSPPGQTSPPLAFF. The CDR3, as DNA: TGTGCCAGCAGCCCCCCGGGACAGACATCCCCTCCGCTGGCTTTCTTT.

This clonotype was seen only a few times. The chain is built from TRBV9 and TRBJ2-3; tentative D call: TRBD2 (6 bases). Trimming took 7 bases from V and 0 from J, leaving 12 bases between them. The length of the CDR3 is 14 residues. Germline V lookup: CDR1 SGDLS, CDR2 YYNGEE. The CDR3 bases are TGTGCCAGCGGGGCGGGGTCTAGCACAGATACGCAGTATTTT. This codes for CASGAGSSTDTQYF.

This clonotype was detected only once. The chain is built from TRBV20-1 and TRBJ1-3; D not certain. This CDR3 spans 12 amino acids. Trimming removed 3 bases at V and 2 bases at J, with 5 bases between. CDR1 is DFQATT and CDR2 is SNEGSKA in the germline V gene (reference sequence). CDR3 protein: CSARYPGNTIYF. The DNA for the CDR3 is TGCAGTGCTAGGTACCCTGGAAACACCATATATTTT.

This clonotype was recorded a few times. The CDR3 loop reads CASSLRRGAGYEQYF. The CDR3 DNA reads TGTGCCAGCAGTTTACGTCGGGGGGCGGGGTACGAGCAGTACTTC. This sequence joins TRBV28 and TRBJ2-7, with D perhaps matching TRBD2 (7 bases). CDR1 is MDHEN, CDR2 SYDVKM, per germline. CDR3 length: 15 amino acids. V lost 2 bases, J lost 4 bases, and 15 bases lay in between. The full variable domain, its missing parts supplied by reference TRBV28 and TRBJ2-7, is DVKVTQSSRYLVKRTGEKVFLECVQDMDHENMFWYRQDPGLGLRLIYFSYDVKMKEKGDIPEGYSVSREKKERFSLILESASTNQTSMYLCASSLRRGAGYEQYFGPGTRLTVT.

By sample fraction, this clonotype is medium-sized (0.01 to 0.1%). The rearrangement joins TRBV6-5 to TRBJ1-1; 9 bases line up with TRBD1. The CDR3 runs 17 residues. V was pared by 4 bases and J by 1 base, with 10 bases of the junction left unmatched. Germline CDR1 is MNHEY and CDR2 is SVGAGI. Written as DNA, the CDR3 is TGTGCCAGCAGTTCTCCGGGACAGGGCCTTCGGAACACTGAAGCTTTCTTT. Translated: CASSSPGQGLRNTEAFF.

The chain links TRBV28 to TRBJ2-1, with D possibly matching TRBD2 (5 bases). Germline V gene lookup returns CDR1 MDHEN and CDR2 SYDVKM. CDR3 size: 16 residues. The V end was cut by 8 bases, the J end by 7 bases, with 24 bases between. The CDR3 DNA reads TGTGCCAGCGGTCCGACCGAGCCCGTCGAGGGTAATGAGCAGTTCTTC. This sequence encodes CASGPTEPVEGNEQFF.

Within the sample, this clonotype is medium-sized. The CDR3 DNA follows: TGTGCCAGTTGGACGGAGGGATGGACTGAAGCTTTCTTT. Translation gives CASWTEGWTEAFF. The chain combines TRBV19 with TRBJ1-1; no definite D call. CDR1 LNHDA and CDR2 SQIVND come from the germline V gene (reference sequence). Trimming removed 8 bases at V and 5 bases at J, with 15 bases between. The CDR3 spans 13 residues.

This clonotype was counted between two and nine times. The V call is TRBV7-6, the J call TRBJ2-7, with TRBD1 matching over 8 bases. Trimming cost V 0 bases and J 0 bases; bases outside gene matches: 10. Germline CDR1 SGHVS, CDR2 FNYEAQ. The CDR3 sequence is 18 residues long. DNA for the CDR3: TGTGCCAGCAGCTTAGCCAGTCAAAGGACAGGGCGCTCCTACGAGCAGTACTTC. Translating gives CASSLASQRTGRSYEQYF.

The chain joins TRBV24-1 to TRBJ1-5, with D maybe TRBD1 (5 bases). Germline V gene sequence: CDR1 KGHDR, CDR2 SFDVKD. V was cut by 7 bases and J by 5 bases, with 20 bases left in between. The CDR3 contains 16 residues. The CDR3 spells CATSPTPGTIDQPQHF. The CDR3 nucleotides read TGTGCCACCAGCCCGACCCCAGGGACGATCGATCAGCCCCAGCATTTT.

This clonotype is categorized as medium-sized. This chain uses TRBV11-2 with TRBJ1-5, with no clear D. Trimming took 1 base from V and 9 from J, leaving 7 bases between them. CDR3 length equals 12 residues. Germline CDR1 reads SGHAT; CDR2 reads FQNNGV. The CDR3 nucleotides read TGTGCCAGCAGCTTAGGTCGGGGGCCCCAGCATTTT. Translating gives CASSLGRGPQHF.

This clonotype is medium-sized by share. The J gene is TRBJ1-6, the V gene TRBV15; perhaps TRBD1 as D (6 bases). V was shortened by 5 bases and J by 0 bases, with 11 bases between the two germline ends. The CDR3 has 16 amino acids. The germline gives CDR1 LNHNV, CDR2 YYDKDF (reference sequence). CDR3 DNA sequence: TGTGCCACCAGCCCACTGGACAGCTCCTATAATTCACCCCTCCACTTT. Amino acids: CATSPLDSSYNSPLHF.

Relative to its sample, this clonotype is large. V gene TRBV5-6 combines with J gene TRBJ2-1, with D possibly matching TRBD2 (7 bases). Germline loops: CDR1 SGHDT, CDR2 YYEEEE. The CDR3 has 15 amino acids. V was trimmed by 4 bases and J by 4 bases, leaving 15 bases between them. The CDR3 DNA follows: TGTGCCAGCAGCAAAGGGGGGGCAATGTACAATGAGCAGTTCTTC. It codes for CASSKGGAMYNEQFF.

The V and J genes are TRBV7-3 and TRBJ1-3, with D unresolved. Trimming stripped 4 bases from V and 0 bases from J, with 10 bases between. Per germline, CDR1 SGHTA and CDR2 FQGTGA. CDR3 size: 15 residues. The CDR3 bases are TGTGCCAGCAGCTGGGGTGGCTTCTCTGGAAACACCATATATTTT. Translation: CASSWGGFSGNTIYF.

This clonotype is large (0.1 to 1%) in the sample. CDR3 sequence: CASLLPGANVLTF. For the CDR3, the DNA is TGTGCCAGTCTTCTTCCCGGGGCCAACGTCCTGACTTTC. The chain is built from TRBV19 and TRBJ2-6; D unclear. The germline V gene encodes CDR1 LNHDA and CDR2 SQIVND (reference sequence). The CDR3 runs to 13 residues. V gave up 8 bases and J gave up 4 bases, with 9 bases separating them.

V is TRBV7-9 and J is TRBJ1-2, with D uncertain. Germline lookup yields CDR1 SEHNR and CDR2 FQNEAQ (reference sequence). V dropped 2 bases and J dropped 4 bases, with 8 bases sitting between them. The CDR3 totals 13 residues. This CDR3 reads CASSLLGLYGYTF. DNA for the CDR3: TGTGCCAGCAGCTTACTGGGCCTCTATGGCTACACCTTC.